This section outlines one T cell receptor (beta chain) sequence together with its context. Its antigen is still unknown. No per-base quality is available; no much larger clone lies one base away. PTCy-treated patients were drawn from a prospective multi-institutional clinical trial. Mononuclear cells from peripheral blood and bone marrow were separated by Ficoll-Hypaque density centrifugation and then cryopreserved. These data belong to a study of T cells after posttransplantation cyclophosphamide (dated by TCRdb to 2016 to 2017). For the study in its entirety: Using TRB sequencing, the study followed how the T cell repertoire reconstituted after myeloablative bone marrow transplantation in which posttransplantation cyclophosphamide served as GVHD prophylaxis. Samples from some 40 PTCy-treated patients, along with samples from about 16 of their related bone marrow donors, underwent antigen receptor sequencing. TRA and TRB clonality were tightly correlated in about 10 samples, so subsequent TCR analyses focused on TRB only. TRB sequencing was also done on up to about 3 additional blood samples from 2 to 5.2 years after transplant in 3 patients, and on pretransplant blood from 4 patients. TRB sequencing was performed on blood from all 35 or so PTCy patients with 1-year posttransplant specimens. Public TRB sequences were checked against a database of over 3,000 sequences associated with responses to pathogens, tumor antigens, self-antigens and alloantigens. Overall results and qualifications from the work: Donor-recipient similarity was low at 1-2 months but increased during the first year, and donor CD8+ memory clones often dominated later blood repertoires. The TRB repertoires of T cells infiltrating skin or the GI tract showed only limited overlap with the TRB repertoires found in blood. Across around 40 patients, TRB clonality was highly associated with recipient CMV seropositivity and CMV reactivation, and diversity in PTCy patients was similar to diversity in CNI/methotrexate controls.

Genomic DNA was used for TRB sequencing, which was performed with the immunoSEQ assay at survey resolution or with the hsTCRB kit. In the paper's pipeline: The immunoSEQ software handled the initial read processing, while the LymphoSeq R package was used for the repertoire analyses. Clonality was computed as 1 minus normalized Shannon entropy; Gini coefficient was also calculated for each TRB dataset. Phenotypes of unsorted samples were inferred by mapping TRB sequences from sorted subsets of the recipient or donor onto unsorted samples of the same recipient. This immuneACCESS table, as held by TCRdb, lists in-frame sequences with V and J called but not all clones. Of the missing ones, under half trace to an unresolved V gene in checked studies; the others have no known cause. V and J calls and clone size come straight from that table; D and trimming were deduced from the DNA. Across this sample there are 50,000 to 65,000 clones, with about 82% seen only once. The ten largest clonotypes hold about 2.8% of the sample.

The CDR3 contains 14 residues, cysteine and phenylalanine counted. Of all the DNA, just the CDR3 is kept, 42 bases in frame from base 1. A distance of 13 bases separates the germline ends of V and J, which lose 6 bases and 2 bases respectively. The germline V gene (reference sequence) sets CDR1 to MNHEY and CDR2 to SMNVEV. The TCR was taken from a man aged 25 to 45 with a blood cancer, CMV-positive, and with a related stem cell donor. This chain joins TRBV27 to TRBJ1-2; matching of 6 bases hints at TRBD1 as the D gene. The sample taken for sequencing was PBMCs. CDR3 region: CASSLGGENYGYTF. The bases read TGTGCCAGCAGCCTAGGGGGTGAGAACTATGGCTACACCTTC.